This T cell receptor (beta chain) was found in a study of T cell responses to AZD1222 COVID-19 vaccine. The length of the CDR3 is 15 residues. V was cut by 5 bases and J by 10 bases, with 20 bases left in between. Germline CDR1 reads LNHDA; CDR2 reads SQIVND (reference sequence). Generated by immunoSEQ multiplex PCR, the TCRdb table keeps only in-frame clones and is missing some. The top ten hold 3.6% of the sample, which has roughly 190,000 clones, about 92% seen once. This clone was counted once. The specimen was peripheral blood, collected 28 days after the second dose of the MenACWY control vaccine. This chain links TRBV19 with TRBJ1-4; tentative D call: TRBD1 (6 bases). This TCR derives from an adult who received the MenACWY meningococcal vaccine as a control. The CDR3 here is CASSQPGGAERKLFF. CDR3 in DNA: TGTGCCAGTAGTCAACCCGGGGGGGCAGAAAGAAAACTGTTTTTT.